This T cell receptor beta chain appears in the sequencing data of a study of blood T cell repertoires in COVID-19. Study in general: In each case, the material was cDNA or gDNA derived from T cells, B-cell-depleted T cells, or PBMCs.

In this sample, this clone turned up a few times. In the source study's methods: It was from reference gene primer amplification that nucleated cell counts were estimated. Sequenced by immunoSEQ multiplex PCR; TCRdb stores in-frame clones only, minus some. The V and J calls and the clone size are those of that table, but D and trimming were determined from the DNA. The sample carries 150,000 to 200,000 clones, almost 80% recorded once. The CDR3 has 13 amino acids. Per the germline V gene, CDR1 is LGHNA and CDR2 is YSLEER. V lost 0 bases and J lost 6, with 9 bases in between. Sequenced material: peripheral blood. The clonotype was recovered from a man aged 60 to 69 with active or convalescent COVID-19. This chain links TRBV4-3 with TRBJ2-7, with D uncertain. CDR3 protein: CASSQEMGAEQYF. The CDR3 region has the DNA TGCGCCAGCAGCCAAGAAATGGGCGCCGAGCAGTACTTC.